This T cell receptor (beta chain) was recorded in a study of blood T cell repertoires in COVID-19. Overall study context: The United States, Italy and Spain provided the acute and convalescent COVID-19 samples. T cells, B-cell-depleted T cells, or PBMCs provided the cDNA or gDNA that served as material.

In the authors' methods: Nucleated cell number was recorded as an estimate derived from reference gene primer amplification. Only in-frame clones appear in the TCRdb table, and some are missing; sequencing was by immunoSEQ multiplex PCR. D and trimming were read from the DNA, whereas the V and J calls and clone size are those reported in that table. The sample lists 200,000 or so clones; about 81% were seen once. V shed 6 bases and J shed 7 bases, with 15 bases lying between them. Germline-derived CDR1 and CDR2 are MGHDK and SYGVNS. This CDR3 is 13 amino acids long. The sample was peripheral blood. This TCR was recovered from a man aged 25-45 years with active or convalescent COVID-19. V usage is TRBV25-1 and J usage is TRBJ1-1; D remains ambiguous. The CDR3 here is CASRETALGEAFF. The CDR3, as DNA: TGTGCCAGCAGGGAGACCGCGCTGGGTGAAGCTTTCTTT.